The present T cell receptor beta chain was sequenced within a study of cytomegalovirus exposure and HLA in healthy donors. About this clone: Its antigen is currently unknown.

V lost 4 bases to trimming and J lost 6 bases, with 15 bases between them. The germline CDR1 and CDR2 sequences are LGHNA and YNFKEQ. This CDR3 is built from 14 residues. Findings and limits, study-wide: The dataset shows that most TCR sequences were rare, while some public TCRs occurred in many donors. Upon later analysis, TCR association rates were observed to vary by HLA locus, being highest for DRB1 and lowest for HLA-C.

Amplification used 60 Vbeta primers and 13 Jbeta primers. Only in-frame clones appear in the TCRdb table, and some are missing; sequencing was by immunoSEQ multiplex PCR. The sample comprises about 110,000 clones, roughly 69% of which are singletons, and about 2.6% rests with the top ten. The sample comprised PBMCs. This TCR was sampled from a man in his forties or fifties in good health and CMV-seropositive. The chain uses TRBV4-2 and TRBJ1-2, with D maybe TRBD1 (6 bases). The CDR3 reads CASSPSRGQDGYTF. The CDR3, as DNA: TGTGCCAGCAGCCCTTCCAGGGGTCAGGATGGCTACACCTTC.